The 19 T cell receptor beta chains reported below all come from one sample, sequenced in a study of T cell responses to AZD1222 COVID-19 vaccine. Profiled with immunoSEQ multiplex PCR; TCRdb holds only in-frame clones, not every one. The top ten hold 7.8% of the sample, which has some 25,000 clones, approximately 86% seen once. The specimen was peripheral blood, collected 28 days after the second AZD1222 dose. These receptors all come from an adult who received the AZD1222 COVID-19 vaccine.

The V gene is TRBV2, the J gene TRBJ1-4, with TRBD1 identical over 9 bases. This CDR3 comprises 16 residues. Germline CDR1 reads SNHLY; CDR2 reads FYNNEI. The trim removed 0 bases at V and 8 bases at J, leaving 7 bases unmatched. The CDR3 reads CASSEAERQGEEKLFF. The CDR3 DNA follows: TGTGCCAGCAGTGAAGCCGAACGACAGGGGGAAGAAAAACTGTTTTTT.

Written as DNA, the CDR3 is TGTGCCAGCAGCCACGCCTTCGGACAGGGGGCAGATACGCAGTATTTT. Translated: CASSHAFGQGADTQYF. The rearrangement joins TRBV7-2 to TRBJ2-3, with 10 nucleotides matching TRBD1. This CDR3 region has 16 residues. The germline gives CDR1 SGHTA, CDR2 FQGNSA. The V segment lost 5 bases and the J segment 4 bases; nucleotides outside the gene matches: 9.

This rearrangement joins TRBV10-1 to TRBJ2-1; TRBD2 is a possible D gene (5 bases). In germline, CDR1 is WNHNN, CDR2 SYGVQD (reference sequence). Trimming cost V 4 bases and J 4 bases, with 29 bases left between them. The CDR3 length is 20 residues. In nucleotides, the CDR3 is TGCGCCAGCAGTGTTCGGAGTGGGATAGCGCCTCACCTAGTTTACAATGAGCAGTTCTTC. This translates into CASSVRSGIAPHLVYNEQFF.

The chain uses TRBV6-5 and TRBJ2-5, with D perhaps assigned TRBD1 or TRBD2 (5 bases each). The CDR3 loop spans 14 amino acids. V lost 5 bases and J 1 base, leaving 11 bases between the germline ends. Germline V gene lookup returns CDR1 MNHEY and CDR2 SVGAGI. CDR3 sequence (DNA): TGTGCCAGCAGTCCAACGGGACCCCAAGAGACCCAGTACTTC. Translating gives CASSPTGPQETQYF.

The chain employs TRBV18 and TRBJ2-7; D tentatively reads TRBD1 or TRBD2 (5 bases each). V shed 0 bases and J shed 0 bases, with 15 bases lying between them. Germline CDR1 reads KGHSH; CDR2 reads LQKENI. This CDR3 has 17 amino acids. The CDR3 DNA follows: TGTGCCAGCTCACCACCGGGACGCACAAGTAGCTCCTACGAGCAGTACTTC. Encoded protein: CASSPPGRTSSSYEQYF.

The V gene is TRBV7-9, the J gene TRBJ1-2; D not certain. The CDR3 loop spans 13 amino acids. From germline, CDR1 is SEHNR and CDR2 FQNEAQ (reference sequence). The V end was cut by 5 bases, the J end by 0 bases, with 7 bases between. The CDR3 DNA sequence: TGTGCCAGCAGCCTGGACTCTAACTATGGCTACACCTTC. Protein sequence: CASSLDSNYGYTF.

This clone was counted once. The rearrangement joins TRBV7-8 to TRBJ1-3; D is ambiguous. Looked up from germline, CDR1 is SGHVS and CDR2 is FQNEAQ. This CDR3 contains 12 residues. Trimming pared 6 bases from V and 0 bases from J, leaving 3 bases between. In DNA, the CDR3 is TGTGCCAGCAGGTCCTCTGGAAACACCATATATTTT. Protein sequence: CASRSSGNTIYF.

A single count supports this clone. CDR3 in DNA: TGCGCCAGCAGCCTTGATAATTTCGGCTACACCTTC. Encoded protein: CASSLDNFGYTF. The chain is built from TRBV5-1 and TRBJ1-2; D is ambiguous. This CDR3 region has 12 residues. Per the germline V gene, CDR1 is SGHRS and CDR2 is YFSETQ. Trimming removed 4 bases from V and 8 bases from J, with 12 bases in between.

The chain employs TRBV28 and TRBJ2-4, with 11 bases fitting TRBD1. CDR3 length: 15 amino acids. The J segment lost 6 bases and the V segment lost 5 bases, leaving 6 bases of the junction unmatched. Per germline, CDR1 MDHEN and CDR2 SYDVKM. This CDR3 reads CASSVHGTGGNIQYF. The CDR3 DNA sequence: TGTGCCAGCAGTGTCCATGGGACAGGGGGAAACATTCAGTACTTC. Full variable domain (outside the CDR3, taken from reference TRBV28 and TRBJ2-4): DVKVTQSSRYLVKRTGEKVFLECVQDMDHENMFWYRQDPGLGLRLIYFSYDVKMKEKGDIPEGYSVSREKKERFSLILESASTNQTSMYLCASSVHGTGGNIQYFGAGTRLSVL.

In its sample, this clone was seen once. The chain employs TRBV9 and TRBJ1-5, with D unresolved. The germline gives CDR1 SGDLS, CDR2 YYNGEE. The CDR3 is made up of 15 amino acids. Trimming took 0 bases from V and 2 from J, leaving 9 bases between them. CDR3 in DNA: TGTGCCAGCAGCGTAGGGGTGCTGGGCAATCAGCCCCAGCATTTT. Its protein is CASSVGVLGNQPQHF.

This chain uses TRBV6-5 with TRBJ2-7, with a weak D call TRBD1 (6 bases). The germline V gene encodes CDR1 MNHEY and CDR2 SVGAGI. The V end was cut by 11 bases, the J end by 7 bases, with 18 bases between. The CDR3 length is 12 residues. The DNA of the CDR3 is TGTGCCTCAGGGGCTCTAGCTCGGGAGCAGTACTTC. It translates to CASGALAREQYF.

The gene calls are TRBV18 and TRBJ2-3; possible D gene TRBD1, 5 bases. Trimming stripped 1 base from V and 3 bases from J, with 14 bases between. Germline-derived CDR1 and CDR2 are KGHSH and LQKENI. The CDR3 is made up of 16 amino acids. The DNA of the CDR3 is TGTGCCAGCTCACCACTCGGCCTCACAGGAACAGATACGCAGTATTTT. Protein: CASSPLGLTGTDTQYF.

The J gene is TRBJ1-5, the V gene TRBV28; 7 bases map to TRBD1. Germline values: CDR1 MDHEN, CDR2 SYDVKM. The CDR3 covers 15 residues. The V segment lost 5 bases and the J segment 2 bases; nucleotides outside the gene matches: 6. For the CDR3, the DNA is TGTGCCAGCAGTGTAACAGGGGTAGGCAATCAGCCCCAGCATTTT. This gives the protein CASSVTGVGNQPQHF.

This clone was seen more than once but under ten times. The chain employs TRBV28 and TRBJ2-3; 10 bases agree with TRBD2. Trimming at V came to 7 bases and at J to 4 bases, leaving 5 bases not matched to a gene. Germline CDR1 reads MDHEN; CDR2 reads SYDVKM. The CDR3 loop spans 14 amino acids. In DNA, the CDR3 is TGTGCCAGCAACAGCGGGGGGGCCCCAGATACGCAGTATTTT. Translated: CASNSGGAPDTQYF.

This clone was observed a handful of times. The chain couples TRBV5-1 to TRBJ2-7, with TRBD1 matching over 12 bases. The CDR3 totals 16 residues. Germline trimming cut 4 bases from V and 7 bases from J; bases unmatched to any gene: 12. Germline values: CDR1 SGHRS, CDR2 YFSETQ. The chain's CDR3 is CASSPLPGQGAWEQYF. The CDR3, as DNA: TGCGCCAGCAGCCCGTTACCGGGACAGGGGGCTTGGGAGCAGTACTTC.

The chain links TRBV27 to TRBJ1-2; the D is unclear. Trimming removed 6 bases from V and 8 bases from J, with 16 bases in between. The CDR3 extends over 13 amino acids. Germline V gives CDR1 MNHEY, CDR2 SMNVEV (reference sequence). In DNA, the CDR3 is TGTGCCAGCAGCCGACAAAGCCGATCGGGCTACACCTTC. Amino acids: CASSRQSRSGYTF.

V and J are TRBV5-6 and TRBJ2-7; the D gene could be TRBD1 or TRBD2 (5 bases each). The CDR3 consists of 13 residues. Between the trimmed V and J ends, which lost 4 bases and 12 bases, there was a span of 20 bases. CDR1 is SGHDT, CDR2 YYEEEE, per germline. The CDR3 sequence: CASSPTGTLRRYF. CDR3 sequence (DNA): TGTGCCAGCAGCCCGACCGGGACCCTGCGGAGGTACTTC. The variable domain in full, completed from reference TRBV5-6 and TRBJ2-7, reads DAGVTQSPTHLIKTRGQQVTLRCSPKSGHDTVSWYQQALGQGPQFIFQYYEEEERQRGNFPDRFSGHQFPNYSSELNVNALLLGDSALYLCASSPTGTLRRYFGPGTRLTVT.

This chain uses TRBV18 with TRBJ1-1, with D perhaps TRBD1 (5 bases). Germline CDR1 and CDR2: KGHSH and LQKENI. Trimming removed 2 bases from V and 1 base from J, with 14 bases in between. CDR3 length equals 16 residues. CDR3 loop: CASSPWTIQENTEAFF. CDR3 nucleotide sequence: TGTGCCAGCTCACCATGGACCATACAGGAGAACACTGAAGCTTTCTTT.

The chain couples TRBV7-3 to TRBJ1-5, with TRBD1 as a possible D gene (5 bases). Germline assignment: CDR1 SGHTA and CDR2 FQGTGA. The CDR3 extends over 15 amino acids. V lost 5 bases, J lost 1 base, and 12 bases lay in between. CDR3 sequence (DNA): TGTGCCAGCAGCCCTCTGGGGGAGAGCAATCAGCCCCAGCATTTT. The encoded protein is CASSPLGESNQPQHF.